This T cell receptor beta chain was retrieved from a study of T-cell reconstitution after alpha-beta-depleted transplantation in children. Germline lookup yields CDR1 SGHRS and CDR2 YFSETQ. The CDR3 runs to 15 residues. Germline trimming cut 4 bases from V and 6 bases from J; bases unmatched to any gene: 6. Using unique molecular identifiers, the investigators prepared the TCRbeta library. TCRdb independently ran MiXCR on the PCR reads; one entry per CDR3 protein. Of just under 350,000 distinct CDR3 sequences listed, 16% are singletons. Source: PBMCs, mostly from graft donor cells, taken 360 days after TCRalphabeta/CD19-depleted stem cell transplant. The clonotype comes from a male patient under 10 years old who had a stem cell transplant for acute lymphoblastic leukemia, so the T cells may come from the graft donor. The rearrangement uses TRBV5-1 and TRBJ2-1; 11 nucleotides line up with TRBD2. The CDR3 is CASSPPLAGGNEQFF. The CDR3 DNA sequence: TGCGCCAGCAGCCCCCCCCTAGCGGGAGGCAATGAGCAGTTCTTC.